Following are 10 T cell receptor beta chains from one sample sequenced in a study of blood T cell repertoires in COVID-19 (dated by TCRdb to 2020 to 2021). Library preparation employed the immunoSEQ multiplex PCR assay. TCRdb obtained this table from immuneACCESS and retained in-frame rearrangements with V and J assigned. These tables miss some clones; where compared with another copy, unresolved V genes account for less than half of the shortfall, and the remainder is unexplained. This sample gives hundreds of thousands of clones in total; 70% to 85% of them show up just once. The ten largest make up under 3.5% of the sample. Sequenced input: PBMCs or T cells enriched from blood (not recorded which). The receptors stem from a woman aged 55-75 years who had recovered from COVID-19.

This clone was recorded a few times. The V gene is TRBV27, the J gene TRBJ1-4; 8 bases align to TRBD1. With V trimmed by 6 bases and J by 7 bases, 4 bases remained unmatched. The CDR3 has 13 residues. The germline V gene encodes CDR1 MNHEY and CDR2 SMNVEV (reference sequence). The CDR3, as DNA: TGTGCCAGCAGACCAGGGGGCGTTGAAAAACTGTTTTTT. Translating it yields CASRPGGVEKLFF.

The chain links TRBV2 to TRBJ1-2; 8 bases fit TRBD1. The CDR3 is made up of 13 amino acids. J was trimmed by 8 bases and V by 8 bases; bases with no gene match: 10. Germline CDR1 is SNHLY and CDR2 is FYNNEI. As DNA, the CDR3 is TGTGCCAGCGACGGGACAGGCATAAGGGGCTACACCTTC. Its protein is CASDGTGIRGYTF.

The chain has TRBV5-1 and TRBJ2-1; 13 positions agree with TRBD2. The CDR3 extends over 15 amino acids. Germline V CDR1 and CDR2: SGHRS, YFSETQ. V was clipped by 2 bases and J by 12 bases; unmatched bases: 8. The CDR3 loop is CASSFGTSGTQGQFF. As DNA, the CDR3 is TGCGCCAGCAGCTTTGGGACTAGCGGGACGCAGGGGCAGTTCTTC.

V gene TRBV6-5 combines with J gene TRBJ1-6, with D unclear. The CDR3 runs 11 residues. V was clipped by 8 bases and J by 4 bases, with 3 bases between them. From germline, CDR1 is MNHEY and CDR2 SVGAGI. CDR3 amino acids: CASQYNSPLHF. CDR3 bases: TGTGCCAGCCAGTATAATTCACCCCTCCACTTT.

The chain has TRBV5-4 and TRBJ1-6; D remains ambiguous. Germline assignment: CDR1 SGHNT and CDR2 YYREEE (reference sequence). This CDR3 has 14 residues. Trimming pared 0 bases from V and 9 bases from J, leaving 10 bases between. CDR3 protein: CASSLVLARSPLHF. DNA of the CDR3: TGTGCCAGCAGCTTGGTTCTGGCTCGTTCACCCCTCCACTTT.

This chain connects TRBV4-1 to TRBJ2-5; TRBD2 aligns across 7 bases. CDR1 MGHRA and CDR2 YSYEKL come from the germline V gene. This CDR3 has 14 amino acids. With 1 base clipped from V and 5 bases from J, the junction kept 4 bases outside the gene matches. CDR3 sequence reads: CASSQGREWETQYF. Written as DNA, the CDR3 is TGCGCCAGCAGCCAAGGGCGGGAGTGGGAGACCCAGTACTTC.

Ten or more counts support this clone. The chain recombines TRBV9 with TRBJ1-4, with D possibly being TRBD1 (6 bases). The germline V gene has CDR1 SGDLS and CDR2 YYNGEE. V lost 3 bases, J lost 3 bases, and 15 bases lay in between. The CDR3 is 16 residues long. CDR3 bases: TGTGCCAGCAGCGCGAACACAGGGAATCCTAATGAAAAACTGTTTTTT. Amino acids: CASSANTGNPNEKLFF. The variable domain in full, completed from reference TRBV9 and TRBJ1-4, reads DSGVTQTPKHLITATGQRVTLRCSPRSGDLSVYWYQQSLDQGLQFLIQYYNGEERAKGNILERFSAQQFPDLHSELNLSSLELGDSALYFCASSANTGNPNEKLFFGSGTQLSVL.

The chain combines TRBV7-2 with TRBJ2-1, with no clear D. V gave up 5 bases and J gave up 2 bases, with 13 bases separating them. This CDR3 has 15 amino acids. The germline CDR1 and CDR2 sequences are SGHTA and FQGNSA. The CDR3 sequence is CASSPEVRPYNEQFF. The CDR3 coding sequence is TGTGCCAGCAGCCCTGAGGTCCGTCCCTACAATGAGCAGTTCTTC.

This chain joins TRBV11-3 and TRBJ2-5; D call uncertain. The CDR3 sequence is 13 residues long. Looked up from germline, CDR1 is SGHNT and CDR2 is YENEEA. Trimming cost V 1 base and J 1 base, with 4 bases left between them. In nucleotides, the CDR3 is TGTGCCAGCAGCTTAGGAGTCCAAGAGACCCAGTACTTC. It encodes CASSLGVQETQYF.

This clone was seen a handful of times. The rearrangement links TRBV7-8 to TRBJ1-1, with a tentative D call TRBD1 (6 bases). The CDR3 covers 14 residues. Germline loops: CDR1 SGHVS, CDR2 FQNEAQ. Trimming cost V 5 bases and J 7 bases, with 17 bases left between them. CDR3 in amino acids: CASSIHQGIVEAFF. The DNA for the CDR3 is TGTGCCAGCAGCATCCATCAGGGGATTGTTGAAGCTTTCTTT.